A single sample is the source of the 9 T cell receptor beta chains below, sequenced in a study of T cell changes during pregnancy in multiple sclerosis. Some clones are missing from TCRdb's copy, which holds only in-frame ones; the method was immunoSEQ multiplex PCR. This table has about 53,000 clones, nearly 90% appearing once. The sequences come from peripheral blood, collected after pregnancy. These receptors all stem from a female donor in good health, enrolled as a control in a pregnancy study.

This rearrangement joins TRBV15 to TRBJ1-1, with no clear D. Trimming cost V 3 bases and J 1 base, with 6 bases left between them. The CDR3 is 13 residues long. The germline gives CDR1 LNHNV, CDR2 YYDKDF (reference sequence). The CDR3 spells CATSRTGNTEAFF. In nucleotides, the CDR3 is TGTGCCACCAGCAGGACTGGGAACACTGAAGCTTTCTTT.

This chain joins TRBV7-9 and TRBJ2-2; maybe TRBD1 (6 bases). V shed 5 bases and J shed 4 bases, with 14 bases lying between them. Per germline, CDR1 SEHNR and CDR2 FQNEAQ (reference sequence). CDR3 length equals 15 residues. CDR3 DNA sequence: TGTGCCAGCAGCCACCGGGACAAGTCCACCGGGGAGCTGTTTTTT. It is translated as CASSHRDKSTGELFF.

J is TRBJ2-1 and V is TRBV5-6; no reliable D call. CDR3 length: 17 residues. Germline assignment: CDR1 SGHDT and CDR2 YYEEEE. V was clipped by 0 bases and J by 0 bases, with 13 bases between them. CDR3 nucleotides: TGTGCCAGCAGCTTGGTTCTGGCTGAAATCTCCTACAATGAGCAGTTCTTC. Translating gives CASSLVLAEISYNEQFF.

The gene calls are TRBV9 and TRBJ1-6; D gene ambiguous. Germline V gene lookup returns CDR1 SGDLS and CDR2 YYNGEE. There are 13 residues in the CDR3. The V and J ends lost 4 bases and 8 bases respectively, with 10 bases between them. CDR3 sequence: CASSTRADSPLHF. As DNA, the CDR3 is TGTGCCAGCAGCACCCGCGCGGATTCACCCCTCCACTTT. The entire variable domain, with the rest obtained from reference TRBV9 and TRBJ1-6, is as follows: DSGVTQTPKHLITATGQRVTLRCSPRSGDLSVYWYQQSLDQGLQFLIQYYNGEERAKGNILERFSAQQFPDLHSELNLSSLELGDSALYFCASSTRADSPLHFGNGTRLTVT.

The chain has TRBV5-6 and TRBJ2-2; a weak D match, TRBD1 (5 bases). Germline CDR1 and CDR2: SGHDT and YYEEEE. V was trimmed by 4 bases and J by 2 bases, leaving 12 bases between them. The CDR3 is 15 amino acids. The CDR3 bases are TGTGCCAGCAGCAAAGGGGCCAGAAACACCGGGGAGCTGTTTTTT. Translated, it gives CASSKGARNTGELFF.

This sequence joins TRBV28 and TRBJ2-7; the match to TRBD1 covers 7 bases. The CDR3 spans 14 residues. J gave up 4 bases and V 6 bases, and 9 bases lay outside the gene matches. Germline CDR1 MDHEN, CDR2 SYDVKM. CDR3 amino acids: CASSGPGQSYEQYF. CDR3 sequence (DNA): TGTGCCAGCAGCGGACCGGGACAGAGTTACGAGCAGTACTTC.

The rearrangement joins TRBV6-6 to TRBJ1-1, with D possibly TRBD1 on 5 matching bases. The CDR3 consists of 14 residues. Germline lookup yields CDR1 MNHNY and CDR2 SVGAGI (reference sequence). Trimming stripped 4 bases from V and 4 bases from J, with 13 bases between. Here the CDR3 DNA reads TGTGCCAGCAGTTCCCAGGGCTGGGGCACTGAAGCTTTCTTT. Residues: CASSSQGWGTEAFF.

The CDR3 region has the DNA TGTGCCAGTAGTACCTATCTACTGGGACAGGGGAGGGGAAATTCACCCCTCCACTTT. This codes for CASSTYLLGQGRGNSPLHF. The J gene is TRBJ1-6, the V gene TRBV19, with 10 bases aligning to TRBD1. From germline, CDR1 is LNHDA and CDR2 SQIVND (reference sequence). The V gene end was trimmed by 4 bases and the J gene end by 7 bases; junction bases not matched to a gene: 16. This CDR3 is 19 amino acids long.

V and J are TRBV6-1 and TRBJ1-3; D uncertain. There are 16 residues in the CDR3. The V gene's germline CDR1 is MNHNS and CDR2 SASEGT. Trimming took off 3 bases at V and 1 base at J, with 13 bases between the two ends. The CDR3 DNA reads TGTGCCAGCAGTGAGAGATCGCGATATTCTGGAAACACCATATATTTT. Its translation is CASSERSRYSGNTIYF.